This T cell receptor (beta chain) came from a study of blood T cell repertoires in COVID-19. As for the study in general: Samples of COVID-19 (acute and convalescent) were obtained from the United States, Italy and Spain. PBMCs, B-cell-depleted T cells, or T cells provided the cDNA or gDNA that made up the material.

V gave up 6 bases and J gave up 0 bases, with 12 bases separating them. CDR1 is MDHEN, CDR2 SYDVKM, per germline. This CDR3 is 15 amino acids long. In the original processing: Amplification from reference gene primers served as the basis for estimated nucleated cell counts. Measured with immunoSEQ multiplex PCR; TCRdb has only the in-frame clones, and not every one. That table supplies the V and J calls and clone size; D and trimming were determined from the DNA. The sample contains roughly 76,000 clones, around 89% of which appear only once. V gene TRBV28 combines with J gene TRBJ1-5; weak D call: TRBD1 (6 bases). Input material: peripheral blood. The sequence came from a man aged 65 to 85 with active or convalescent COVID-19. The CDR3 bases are TGTGCCAGCAGGTCCGGGACAAATAGCAATCAGCCCCAGCATTTT. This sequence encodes CASRSGTNSNQPQHF.